This record covers a single TCR beta chain. Random hexamers primed reverse transcription of about 0.45 to 1 ug RNA. Each CDR3 protein is one row after TCRdb ran MiXCR on the immunoSEQ multiplex PCR reads. Here the sample spans about 84,000 distinct CDR3 sequences, around 93% being singletons. This specimen comes from a study of CD8 T cells in Susac syndrome. The CDR3 spans 16 residues. Per germline, CDR1 MGHRA and CDR2 YSYEKL. Trimming removed 0 bases from V and 1 base from J; junction bases left unmatched: 4. The chain recombines TRBV4-1 with TRBJ1-1; TRBD1 matches 8 bases. Input material: CD8+ T cells from PBMCs. The TCR was taken from a human donor in good health. CDR3 residues: CASSQEGDRGNTEAFF. The CDR3 nucleotides are TGCGCCAGCAGCCAAGAGGGTGACAGGGGGAACACTGAAGCTTTCTTT.